Below, 4 T cell receptor beta chains from the same sample are listed, as sequenced in a study of brain metastases from non-small cell lung cancer. The data were produced by immunoSEQ multiplex PCR, yet TCRdb's version contains in-frame clones alone and is incomplete. In the table there are around 500 clones, around 88% of which are singletons. What was sequenced was tumor-adjacent normal tissue. The source is a donor aged 40 or over with non-small cell lung cancer.

The gene calls are TRBV7-9 and TRBJ1-1; the match to TRBD1 covers 9 bases. After removal of 1 base from V and 10 bases from J, the junction contained 7 bases not matched to a gene. The CDR3 is made up of 14 amino acids. Germline V CDR1 and CDR2: SEHNR, FQNEAQ (reference sequence). In DNA, the CDR3 is TGTGCCAGCAGCTTAGGGGACAGGGTGAGAGGAGCTTTCTTT. Protein: CASSLGDRVRGAFF.

The rearrangement uses TRBV27 and TRBJ2-2, with 8 bases lining up with TRBD2. The V segment lost 3 bases and the J segment 5 bases; nucleotides outside the gene matches: 5. The CDR3 loop spans 15 amino acids. Germline lookup yields CDR1 MNHEY and CDR2 SMNVEV (reference sequence). CDR3 sequence: CASSFRASGTGELFF. Here the CDR3 DNA reads TGTGCCAGCAGTTTTCGGGCTAGCGGGACCGGGGAGCTGTTTTTT.

This chain connects TRBV11-3 to TRBJ2-1, with 12 bases matching TRBD2. Germline V lookup: CDR1 SGHNT, CDR2 YENEEA. Trimming took 5 bases from V and 7 from J; bases not matched to a gene: 6. CDR3 length: 15 amino acids. CDR3 region: CASSIGLAGMNEQFF. Here the CDR3 DNA reads TGTGCCAGCAGCATCGGACTAGCGGGAATGAATGAGCAGTTCTTC.

Note on this clone: Germline is not matched at one junction end, which may reflect a read error. The CDR3 is CTSSPIYGERSYEQYF. The CDR3 nucleotides are TGTACCAGCAGTCCCATTTACGGGGAGCGCTCCTACGAGCAGTACTTC. J is TRBJ2-7 and V is TRBV27; tentatively, D is TRBD2 (5 bases). Germline V gene data show CDR1 as MNHEY and CDR2 as SMNVEV (reference sequence). The CDR3 runs to 16 residues.